This T cell receptor (beta chain) was found in a study of T cell responses to AZD1222 COVID-19 vaccine. Study-wide points: It should be noted that donors were predominantly white British and more often female, and clonal diversity was possibly underestimated. Spike-specific TCRs gained breadth and depth after people received two AZD1222 doses. Seropositive status at baseline applied to only a handful of AZD1222 recipients.

Germline V lookup: CDR1 SGHDN, CDR2 FVKESK. V shed 1 base and J 10 bases; nucleotides not matched to a gene: 10. The CDR3 runs to 16 residues. Only in-frame clones appear in the TCRdb table, and some are missing; sequencing was by immunoSEQ multiplex PCR. The sample has over 150,000 clones; approximately 88% are singletons. This clone was observed a single time. The antigen is undetermined. The chain carries TRBV14 and TRBJ2-1; 10 nucleotides line up with TRBD2. The sequence derives from an adult who received the AZD1222 COVID-19 vaccine. Sequenced material: peripheral blood, taken 28 days after the second AZD1222 dose. CDR3 DNA: TGTGCCAGCAGCCAAGGAGGTCTAGCGGGGGCGGGCGAGCAGTTCTTC. This codes for CASSQGGLAGAGEQFF.